This T cell receptor beta chain was sequenced during a study of shared clonotypes between healthy human individuals. Turning to the study itself: Those who served as donors were a couple of women and three men between the ages of 18 and 49. Study conclusions and caveats: It was only blood that was sampled, and tissue repertoires likely differ.

Assay used: immunoSEQ multiplex PCR; TCRdb lists only in-frame clones, some missing. The sample lists a few hundred thousand clones, around 79% occurring once. Germline assignment: CDR1 LGHNT and CDR2 FRNRAP. The CDR3 loop spans 21 amino acids. The V segment lost 0 bases and the J segment 0 bases; nucleotides outside the gene matches: 18. Adult donors, all healthy and HIV-negative, had no recent acute infections or vaccinations. Comments on this clone: What it binds is not known.

The genes are TRBV12-5 and TRBJ2-7; TRBD1 matches at 9 bases. The sample taken for sequencing was memory CD4+ T cells sorted from blood. Subset defined: CD45RA-negative fraction. This clonotype originated in a man aged 25 to 40 in good health. CDR3 in DNA: TGTGCTAGTGGTTTGGTTTTACTGGGGACAGGGTGTCTTGAGAGCTCCTACGAGCAGTACTTC. Protein: CASGLVLLGTGCLESSYEQYF.